Shown below are 5 T cell receptor beta chains from a single sample sequenced in a study of CD8 T cells in Susac syndrome (dated by TCRdb to the late 2010s). The library came from the immunoSEQ multiplex PCR assay. RNA was extracted using the RNeasy kit, and roughly 0.5 to 1 ug of the RNA was reverse transcribed with random hexamers. TCRdb passed the public sequencing reads through fastp at Q25 and MiXCR, retaining productive beta sequences. A single entry per CDR3 protein holds the most common genes and DNA from its merged rows. Across this sample there are 230,000 or so distinct CDR3 sequences, with roughly 96% seen only once. The ten largest clones add up to about 0.091% of the sample. Input material: CD4+ T cells from PBMCs. These receptors were obtained from a human donor with multiple sclerosis.

The chain carries TRBV20-1 and TRBJ2-3; 9 bases are shared with TRBD2. Germline CDR1 reads DFQATT; CDR2 reads SNEGSKA (reference sequence). V gave up 0 bases and J gave up 6 bases; unmatched junction bases: 16. The CDR3 length is 18 residues. CDR3 DNA: TGCAGTGCTAGAGATCACGGCCCAGCGGGGGGCCGAATCGATACGCAGTATTTT. This codes for CSARDHGPAGGRIDTQYF.

The chain carries TRBV6-1 and TRBJ1-6, with a possible D match to TRBD1 (6 bases). The CDR3 loop spans 15 amino acids. Trimming shortened V by 3 bases and J by 7 bases, and 13 bases separated the two germline ends. CDR1 and CDR2 (germline): MNHNS, SASEGT. The CDR3, as DNA: TGTGCCAGCAGTGATGGGGGGCAGCTAAATTCACCCCTCCACTTT. Amino acid sequence: CASSDGGQLNSPLHF.

V gene TRBV4-2 combines with J gene TRBJ2-1, with TRBD2 matching 10 bases. Per germline, CDR1 LGHNA and CDR2 YNFKEQ. This CDR3 is built from 20 residues. The V gene end was trimmed by 2 bases and the J gene end by 0 bases; junction bases not matched to a gene: 13. In nucleotides, the CDR3 is TGTGCCAGCAGCCAATCGGCCGGACTAGCGGCCCCGAGCTCCTACAATGAGCAGTTCTTC. Its protein is CASSQSAGLAAPSSYNEQFF.

This rearrangement joins TRBV20-1 to TRBJ2-3; no clear D. The CDR3 covers 14 residues. The germline CDR1 and CDR2 sequences are DFQATT and SNEGSKA (reference sequence). Trimming left V 3 bases short and J 2 bases short, with 12 bases between. CDR3 DNA: TGCAGTGCTAGGCCTGCGATCTACACAGATACGCAGTATTTT. Its translation is CSARPAIYTDTQYF.

CDR3 protein: CSARDLGGRGETQYF. Here the CDR3 DNA reads TGCAGTGCTAGAGATCTGGGCGGGAGGGGAGAGACCCAGTACTTC. The chain recombines TRBV20-1 with TRBJ2-5; 9 bases agree with TRBD2. Germline-derived CDR1 and CDR2 are DFQATT and SNEGSKA (reference sequence). The CDR3 consists of 15 residues. The V and J ends lost 0 bases and 4 bases, in that order; junction bases with no gene match: 6.